This TCR beta chain comes out of a study of T cell changes during pregnancy in multiple sclerosis. Profiled with immunoSEQ multiplex PCR; TCRdb holds only in-frame clones, not every one. The sample includes about 57,000 clones, around 93% of them seen just once. In germline, CDR1 is LGHNA, CDR2 YNFKEQ. CDR3 size: 15 residues. Trimming left V 4 bases short and J 5 bases short, with 14 bases between. Source: peripheral blood, taken after pregnancy. The clonotype originates from a female donor in good health, enrolled as a control in a pregnancy study. The chain recombines TRBV4-2 with TRBJ2-2, with a possible D match to TRBD2 (6 bases). This CDR3 is CASSPPRRETGELFF. In DNA, the CDR3 is TGTGCCAGCAGCCCCCCGCGGCGGGAAACCGGGGAGCTGTTTTTT.